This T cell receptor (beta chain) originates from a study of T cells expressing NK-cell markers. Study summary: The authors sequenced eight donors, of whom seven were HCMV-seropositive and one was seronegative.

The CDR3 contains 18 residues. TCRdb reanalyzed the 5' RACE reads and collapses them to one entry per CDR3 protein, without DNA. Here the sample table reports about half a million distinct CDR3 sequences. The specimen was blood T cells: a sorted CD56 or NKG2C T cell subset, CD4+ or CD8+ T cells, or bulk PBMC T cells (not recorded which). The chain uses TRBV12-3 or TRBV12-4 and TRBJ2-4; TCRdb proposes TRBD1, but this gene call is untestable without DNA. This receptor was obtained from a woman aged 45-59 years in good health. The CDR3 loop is CASTPGRGPGRAKNIQYF.